These 24 T cell receptor beta chains were sequenced from one sample in a study of T cells in Graves' hyperthyroidism and ophthalmopathy. Authors of the study amplified TCR beta CDR3 regions from RNA transcripts. First-round RT-PCR of the TCR CDR3 relied on the HTBI primer set. TCRdb re-called the multiplex PCR reads with MiXCR, one entry per CDR3 protein. Counted here are 450,000 to 700,000 distinct CDR3 sequences, about 43% occurring once; the ten biggest clones make up roughly 19%. Material: peripheral blood or thyroid tissue (not recorded which). Receptors were obtained from an adult woman with Graves' disease, either hyperthyroidism or ophthalmopathy (not recorded which).

The chain couples TRBV29-1 to TRBJ2-6, with D perhaps TRBD1 or TRBD2 (5 bases each). Germline V gene lookup returns CDR1 SQVTM and CDR2 ANQGSEA. This CDR3 contains 14 residues. V was pared by 4 bases and J by 0 bases, with 7 bases between. This CDR3 is CSVGGSSGANVLTF. The CDR3 coding sequence is TGCAGCGTTGGGGGGAGCTCTGGGGCCAACGTCCTGACTTTC.

This chain joins TRBV7-6 and TRBJ1-1, with D hard to call. The V and J ends lost 1 base and 4 bases respectively, with 7 bases between them. CDR3 length equals 13 residues. Germline V gives CDR1 SGHVS, CDR2 FNYEAQ. The CDR3 sequence: CASSLEGTTEAFF. CDR3 coding DNA: TGTGCCAGCAGCTTAGAGGGCACCACTGAAGCTTTCTTT.

The J gene is TRBJ2-2, the V gene TRBV7-8; TRBD2 aligns across 8 bases. The germline V gene has CDR1 SGHVS and CDR2 FQNEAQ. The CDR3 runs 17 residues. Trimming removed 1 base from V and 1 base from J; junction bases left unmatched: 5. The CDR3 reads CASSLELAEVNTGELFF. CDR3 nucleotides: TGTGCCAGCAGCTTAGAACTAGCGGAGGTGAACACCGGGGAGCTGTTTTTT.

Remarks on this clonotype: At one boundary the junction diverges from the germline segment, which might be a read error. This chain links TRBV7-9 with TRBJ1-1; 7 nucleotides agree with TRBD1. Germline V gene sequence: CDR1 SEHNR, CDR2 FQNEAQ (reference sequence). The CDR3 is made up of 14 amino acids. The CDR3 nucleotides are TGCGCCAGCAGCCATCGAACAGGGGATAATGAAGCTTTCTTT. Translating it yields CASSHRTGDNEAFF.

This clonotype was observed many times. The chain has TRBV12-3 or TRBV12-4 and TRBJ2-7; TRBD1 agrees at 10 bases. Trimming cost V 7 bases and J 2 bases; bases outside gene matches: 11. This CDR3 comprises 16 residues. The DNA for the CDR3 is TGTGCCAGCACCCCCACCGGGACAGGGGTCCCCTACGAGCAGTACTTC. Encoded protein: CASTPTGTGVPYEQYF.

The V call is TRBV18, the J call TRBJ1-1, with D possibly being TRBD1 (6 bases). The V gene's germline CDR1 is KGHSH and CDR2 LQKENI. The V end was cut by 2 bases, the J end by 5 bases, with 12 bases between. The CDR3 spans 14 residues. The CDR3 DNA follows: TGTGCCAGCTCACCAGGGGGGGCAGGAACTGAAGCTTTCTTT. It translates to CASSPGGAGTEAFF.

This chain joins TRBV2 and TRBJ2-7; D gene unclear. The V gene's germline CDR1 is SNHLY and CDR2 FYNNEI. The V end was cut by 3 bases, the J end by 4 bases, with 13 bases between. The CDR3 totals 14 residues. In DNA form, the CDR3 reads TGTGCCAGCAGTGATCCCGGCCGGATATACGAGCAGTACTTC. It encodes CASSDPGRIYEQYF.

The chain combines TRBV11-1 with TRBJ1-5; D is undetermined. The CDR3 spans 15 residues. Germline V gene data show CDR1 as SGHAT and CDR2 as FQDESV (reference sequence). V was shortened by 1 base and J by 6 bases, with 13 bases between the two germline ends. CDR3 nucleotide sequence: TGTGCCAGCAGCTTAGGCGTCCAGGTCACTCAGCCCCAGCATTTT. Its protein product is CASSLGVQVTQPQHF.

This clonotype was found many times. V usage is TRBV20-1 and J usage is TRBJ2-6, with a possible D match to TRBD2 (6 bases). Trimming took off 1 base at V and 7 bases at J, with 11 bases between the two ends. This CDR3 is built from 14 residues. Germline loops: CDR1 DFQATT, CDR2 SNEGSKA (reference sequence). The CDR3 is CSARAGAGANVLTF. Written as DNA, the CDR3 is TGCAGTGCTAGAGCTGGGGCGGGAGCCAACGTCCTGACTTTC.

This clonotype has just a few counts. A much larger clone sits a single nucleotide away, making a read error possible. The chain joins TRBV11-1 to TRBJ2-2, with D perhaps TRBD1 or TRBD2 (5 bases each). The CDR3 spans 14 residues. CDR1 and CDR2 from the germline V gene are SGHAT and FQDESV (reference sequence). V lost 6 bases and J lost 0, with 8 bases in between. The CDR3 sequence is CASRSGPNTGELFF. The CDR3 DNA reads as TGTGCCAGCAGATCGGGACCGAACACCGGGGAGCTGTTTTTT.

Concerning this clonotype itself: The conserved closing phenylalanine or tryptophan is absent in this CDR3, likely reflecting a read error. The limits of the CDR3 on the DNA are not certain, so only TCRdb's listed CDR3 is given. The CDR3: CASIRWSGD. The genes are TRBV12-3 or TRBV12-4 and TRBJ1-3. The CDR3 spans 9 residues, counting both ends.

This clonotype was picked up many times. V and J are TRBV6-7 and TRBJ1-2; no clear D. TRBV6-7 is noted as an ORF with a role that remains uncertain. This CDR3 is built from 12 residues. V lost 7 bases, J lost 6 bases, and 12 bases lay in between. The CDR3 region is CASIPREDGYTF. In nucleotides, the CDR3 is TGTGCCAGCATACCGCGAGAGGATGGCTACACCTTC.

This clonotype has at least ten counts. This chain joins TRBV5-1 and TRBJ1-4; no firm D call. The CDR3 has 15 residues. The germline gives CDR1 SGHRS, CDR2 YFSETQ. Trimming took 4 bases from V and 4 from J, leaving 14 bases between them. CDR3 DNA sequence: TGCGCCAGCAGCCCAAACTGGGGTAATAATGAAAAACTGTTTTTT. This sequence encodes CASSPNWGNNEKLFF.

V gene TRBV20-1 combines with J gene TRBJ1-2; possible D gene TRBD1, 5 bases. Trimming took 3 bases from V and 8 from J, leaving 10 bases between them. There are 11 residues in the CDR3. Per the germline V gene, CDR1 is DFQATT and CDR2 is SNEGSKA (reference sequence). CDR3 sequence (DNA): TGCAGTGCTAGGGGAAGGGACGGCTACACCTTC. Its translation: CSARGRDGYTF.

The genes are TRBV6-1 and TRBJ2-5; 7 bases map to TRBD1. The CDR3 has 13 amino acids. The J segment lost 3 bases and the V segment lost 9 bases, leaving 7 bases of the junction unmatched. Germline CDR1 is MNHNS and CDR2 is SASEGT. This chain's CDR3 is CARGGTGEETQYF. The CDR3, as DNA: TGTGCCAGAGGGGGAACAGGGGAAGAGACCCAGTACTTC.

This clonotype was seen at least ten times. The V gene is TRBV7-3, the J gene TRBJ1-1; 7 positions match TRBD1. CDR3 length equals 14 residues. J gave up 6 bases and V 5 bases, and 9 bases lay outside the gene matches. Germline V gives CDR1 SGHTA, CDR2 FQGTGA. In DNA, the CDR3 is TGTGCCAGCAGCCGAAAAGGGGGCGCGGCTGAAGCTTTCTTT. Protein sequence: CASSRKGGAAEAFF.

The chain carries TRBV7-2 and TRBJ1-3; D is ambiguous. CDR3 length: 14 amino acids. V was pared by 5 bases and J by 0 bases, with 8 bases between. CDR1 and CDR2 (germline): SGHTA, FQGNSA. CDR3 sequence reads: CASSPSNSGNTIYF. The CDR3 bases are TGTGCCAGCAGCCCTAGCAACTCTGGAAACACCATATATTTT.

This clonotype came up once. The rearrangement links TRBV7-6 to TRBJ1-5; 8 bases align to TRBD1. Germline CDR1 reads SGHVS; CDR2 reads FNYEAQ. CDR3 length equals 15 residues. The V gene end was trimmed by 1 base and the J gene end by 7 bases; junction bases not matched to a gene: 6. CDR3 region: CASSLGTGRDQPQHF. In DNA form, the CDR3 reads TGTGCCAGCAGCTTAGGGACAGGGAGGGACCAGCCCCAGCATTTT.

V usage is TRBV6-4 and J usage is TRBJ2-6; D may match TRBD1 or TRBD2 (5 bases each). The CDR3 spans 16 residues. With 5 bases removed from V and 0 bases from J, the gap between germline ends came to 11 bases. Germline loops: CDR1 MRHNA, CDR2 SNTAGT. The CDR3 coding sequence is TGTGCCAGCAGTTTGTGGGGGTACTCTGGGGCCAACGTCCTGACTTTC. As protein: CASSLWGYSGANVLTF.

Comment on this clonotype: A junction end diverges from the germline sequence, so it may reflect a read error. For the CDR3, the DNA is TGTGCCAGCAGCTTAGGCTCCGGGACCTTCACCTACGGGCAGTACTTC. Protein product: CASSLGSGTFTYGQYF. This chain links TRBV7-6 with TRBJ2-7, with D perhaps TRBD1 or TRBD2 (5 bases each). Germline CDR1 SGHVS, CDR2 FNYEAQ. CDR3 length equals 16 residues.

This clonotype was detected many times. At one end, the junction sequence differs from germline, possibly due to a read error. V and J are TRBV7-7 and TRBJ1-1; D is unclear. This CDR3 has 13 amino acids. CDR1 and CDR2 from the germline V gene are SSHAT and FNYEAQ (reference sequence). The CDR3 DNA follows: TGTGCTAGCAGCTTTTCAGAGAACACTGAAGCTTTCTTT. This gives the protein CASSFSENTEAFF.

This clonotype appeared many times. The chain has TRBV7-9 and TRBJ2-5; weak D call: TRBD2 (5 bases). CDR1 is SEHNR and CDR2 is FQNEAQ in the germline V gene (reference sequence). This CDR3 comprises 15 residues. V was shortened by 5 bases and J by 0 bases, with 13 bases between the two germline ends. In DNA, the CDR3 is TGTGCCAGCAGCCAGGACTTGCTCTACCAAGAGACCCAGTACTTC. Translation: CASSQDLLYQETQYF.

This clonotype was picked up many times. This chain joins TRBV5-1 and TRBJ1-4; D unresolved. V lost 1 base to trimming and J lost 2 bases, with 9 bases between them. In germline, CDR1 is SGHRS, CDR2 YFSETQ. The CDR3 covers 15 residues. The CDR3 region is CASSLFPGTNEKLFF. In nucleotides, the CDR3 is TGCGCCAGCAGCTTGTTTCCGGGCACTAATGAAAAACTGTTTTTT.

The chain links TRBV5-6 to TRBJ1-5; 11 positions agree with TRBD1. In germline, CDR1 is SGHDT, CDR2 YYEEEE. Unmatched junction bases numbered 7, after V lost 7 bases and J lost 4 bases. The length of the CDR3 is 15 residues. CDR3 nucleotides: TGTGCCAGCGCCGGCGGACAGGGGGCAAATCAGCCCCAGCATTTT. It is translated as CASAGGQGANQPQHF.